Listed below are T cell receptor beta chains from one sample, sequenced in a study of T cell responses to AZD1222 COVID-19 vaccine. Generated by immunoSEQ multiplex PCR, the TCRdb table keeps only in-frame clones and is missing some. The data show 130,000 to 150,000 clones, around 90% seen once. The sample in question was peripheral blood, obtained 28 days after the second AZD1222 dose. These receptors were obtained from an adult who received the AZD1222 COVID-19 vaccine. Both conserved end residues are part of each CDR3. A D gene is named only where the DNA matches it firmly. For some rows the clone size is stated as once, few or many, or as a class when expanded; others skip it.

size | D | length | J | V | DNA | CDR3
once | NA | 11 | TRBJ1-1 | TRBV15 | TGTGCCACCGCGGGGAACACTGAAGCTTTCTTT | CATAGNTEAFF
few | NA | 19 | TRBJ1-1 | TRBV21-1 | TGTGCCAGCAGCAAACCCTTAGGGACCTATCCCGAGTTGAACACTGAAGCTTTCTTT | CASSKPLGTYPELNTEAFF
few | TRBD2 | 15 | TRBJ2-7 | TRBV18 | TGTGCCAGCTCACCTGTCGCGGGAGAGCTCAGCGAGCAGTACTTC | CASSPVAGELSEQYF
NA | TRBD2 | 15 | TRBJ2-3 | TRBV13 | TGTGCCAGCAGCTTAGGACTAGCGGCCACAGATACGCAGTATTTT | CASSLGLAATDTQYF
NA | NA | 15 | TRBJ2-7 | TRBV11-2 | TGTGCCAGCAGCCAACTTCAGGGGCAGCTGATGGAGCAGTACTTC | CASSQLQGQLMEQYF
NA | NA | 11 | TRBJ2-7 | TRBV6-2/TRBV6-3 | TGTGCCAGCAGTTTACTCTACGAGCAGTACTTC | CASSLLYEQYF
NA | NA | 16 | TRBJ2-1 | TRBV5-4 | TGTGCCAGCAGCACGGTGGGGGCTAGAGCCGGAAATGAGCAGTTCTTC | CASSTVGARAGNEQFF
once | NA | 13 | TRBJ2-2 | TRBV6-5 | TGTGCCATCCAACAGGGTCGGGCCGGGGAGCTGTTTTTT | CAIQQGRAGELFF
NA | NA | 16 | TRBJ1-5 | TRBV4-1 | TGCGCCAGCAGCCATAACTCACAGGGAGAAAATCAGCCCCAGCATTTT | CASSHNSQGENQPQHF
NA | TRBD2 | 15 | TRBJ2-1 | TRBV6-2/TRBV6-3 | TGTGCCAGCAGCCGAACGGGAGGGCCTTACAATGAGCAGTTCTTC | CASSRTGGPYNEQFF
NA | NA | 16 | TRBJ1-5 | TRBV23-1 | TGCGCCAGCAGTCCACACGGGGAGGATAGCAATCAGCCCCAGCATTTT | CASSPHGEDSNQPQHF